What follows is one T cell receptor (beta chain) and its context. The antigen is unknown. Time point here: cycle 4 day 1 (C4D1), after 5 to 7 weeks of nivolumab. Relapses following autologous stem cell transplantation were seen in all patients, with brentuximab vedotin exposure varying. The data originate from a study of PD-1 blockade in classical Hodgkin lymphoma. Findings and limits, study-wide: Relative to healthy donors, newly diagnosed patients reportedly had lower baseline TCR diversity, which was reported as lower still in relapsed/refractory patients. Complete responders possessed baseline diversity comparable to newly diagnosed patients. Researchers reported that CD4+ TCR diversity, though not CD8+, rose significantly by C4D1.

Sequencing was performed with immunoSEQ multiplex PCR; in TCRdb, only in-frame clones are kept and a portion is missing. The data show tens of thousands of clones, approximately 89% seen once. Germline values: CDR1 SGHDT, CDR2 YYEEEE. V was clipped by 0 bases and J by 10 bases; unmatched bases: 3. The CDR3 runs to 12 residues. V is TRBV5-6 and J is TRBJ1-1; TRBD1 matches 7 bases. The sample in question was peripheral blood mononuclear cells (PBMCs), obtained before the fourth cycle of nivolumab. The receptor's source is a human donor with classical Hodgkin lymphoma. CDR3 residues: CASSLGAGGAFF. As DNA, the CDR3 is TGTGCCAGCAGCTTGGGTGCAGGGGGAGCTTTCTTT.